What follows is one TCR beta chain and its context. Authors' data handling: Estimates of nucleated cell counts were drawn from the amplification of reference gene primers. Clones were read by immunoSEQ multiplex PCR, and TCRdb kept only the in-frame ones, dropping some. Clonal size and the V and J genes are those of that table, whereas D and trimming came from the DNA. The sample carries fewer than 15,000 clones, around 88% recorded once. Germline V gene sequence: CDR1 LGHNA, CDR2 YNFKEQ. The length of the CDR3 is 14 residues. The V end was cut by 1 base, the J end by 6 bases, with 13 bases between. This specimen comes from a study of blood T cell repertoires in COVID-19. Study context: Samples taken during acute and convalescent COVID-19 were collected in the United States, Italy and Spain. Sample material is recorded as cDNA or gDNA derived from T cells, B-cell-depleted T cells, or PBMCs.

The chain employs TRBV4-2 and TRBJ2-7; D gene unclear. Sequenced input: peripheral blood. The TCR was taken from a human donor in a cohort sampled during active COVID-19. The CDR3 nucleotides read TGTGCCAGCAGCCAAGCTGCGCTGGAGTCCGAGCAGTACTTC. This translates into CASSQAALESEQYF.